These 21 T cell receptor beta chains share one sample of origin, sequenced in a study of blood T cells in healthy people across ages (dated by TCRdb to the mid-2010s). Library prep was done by 5' RACE. TCRdb records Illumina HiSeq 2500 as the sequencer. The second PCR ran for roughly 6 to 11 cycles and used a J-beta primer mix along with a sample-barcoded 5' primer. TCRdb cleaned the public reads at Q25 with fastp, built clones with MiXCR and kept in-frame beta chains. Under each unique CDR3 protein, matching rows form one entry showing the most common genes and DNA. The sample profile shows more than 500,000 distinct CDR3 sequences; 27% of them were found once. The ten largest clones add up to 15% to 20% of the sample. The sequencing sample was made of blood. These receptors were obtained from a woman in her 70s in good health.

There are a few counts of this clonotype. V and J are TRBV19 and TRBJ2-7; 12 bases fit TRBD2. The J call may be in error: the DNA end matches TRBJ2-1 better. CDR1 and CDR2 from the germline V gene are LNHDA and SQIVND (reference sequence). The CDR3 runs to 14 residues. CDR3 nucleotide sequence: TGTGCCAGTAGTCGACTAGCGGGGGTCGATGAGCAGTTCTTC. As protein: CASSRLAGVDEQFF.

This clonotype has only a few counts. The V and J genes are TRBV4-1 and TRBJ1-2, with D possibly matching TRBD1 (5 bases). Trimming left V 0 bases short and J 8 bases short, with 16 bases between. CDR1 is MGHRA, CDR2 YSYEKL, per germline. CDR3 length: 15 amino acids. CDR3 nucleotide sequence: TGCGCCAGCAGCCAAGATCGAGGGACGGTTAGGGGCTACACCTTC. Amino acids: CASSQDRGTVRGYTF.

This rearrangement joins TRBV5-1 to TRBJ1-1; D uncertain. Germline V gives CDR1 SGHRS, CDR2 YFSETQ. Trimming removed 3 bases from V and 7 bases from J, with 16 bases in between. This CDR3 contains 14 residues. The CDR3 DNA is TGCGCCAGCAGCTCGGGAGAGGTCATGGGTGAAGCTTTCTTT. Its translation: CASSSGEVMGEAFF.

This clonotype was recorded at least ten times. This chain uses TRBV29-1 with TRBJ1-2, with a possible D match to TRBD1 (5 bases). CDR3 size: 12 residues. The germline V gene encodes CDR1 SQVTM and CDR2 ANQGSEA. V was clipped by 3 bases and J by 8 bases, with 13 bases between them. CDR3 protein: CSVERGGLGYTF. In DNA form, the CDR3 reads TGCAGCGTTGAGCGGGGCGGGTTGGGCTACACCTTC.

This clonotype has a count of ten or more. The rearrangement links TRBV7-2 to TRBJ2-5; D gene unclear. CDR3 length: 13 residues. V was pared by 1 base and J by 5 bases, with 8 bases between. Germline assignment: CDR1 SGHTA and CDR2 FQGNSA. CDR3 nucleotides: TGTGCCAGCAGCTTAGATCCGAGGGAGACCCAGTACTTC. This sequence encodes CASSLDPRETQYF.

The CDR3 bases are TGTGCCAGCAGTTACCTAGGGAGTGGCGAGCAGTACTTC. Translated: CASSYLGSGEQYF. This sequence joins TRBV7-3 and TRBJ2-7, with D perhaps TRBD2 (5 bases). Trimming removed 6 bases at V and 6 bases at J, with 15 bases between. The CDR3 loop spans 13 amino acids. Germline V gives CDR1 SGHTA, CDR2 FQGTGA. Full variable domain (remainder filled in from reference TRBV7-3 and TRBJ2-7): GAGVSQTPSNKVTEKGKYVELRCDPISGHTALYWYRQSLGQGPEFLIYFQGTGAADDSGLPNDRFFAVRPEGSVSTLKIQRTERGDSAVYLCASSYLGSGEQYFGPGTRLTVT.

DNA of the CDR3: TGCGCCACCTATAGCGGGGGGGCAGGTGAAGATACGCAGTATTTT. Protein product: CATYSGGAGEDTQYF. The chain has TRBV10-2 and TRBJ2-3; 11 bases line up with TRBD2. Trimming took 10 bases from V and 5 from J; bases not matched to a gene: 11. The germline V gene has CDR1 WSHSY and CDR2 SAAADI. This CDR3 has 15 amino acids.

The J gene is TRBJ2-5, the V gene TRBV29-1; the D is unclear. The length of the CDR3 is 11 residues. CDR1 is SQVTM and CDR2 is ANQGSEA in the germline V gene. V lost 6 bases and J 5 bases, leaving 10 bases between the germline ends. The CDR3 is CSVVYRETQYF. The CDR3 nucleotides read TGCAGCGTGGTGTATAGGGAGACCCAGTACTTC.

This clonotype was detected a few times. The V gene is TRBV6-2 or TRBV6-3, the J gene TRBJ2-5; TRBD2 matches 10 bases. Gene TRBJ2-1 matches the end of the DNA better, so the J call may be wrong. In germline, CDR1 is MNHEY, CDR2 SVGEGT. The CDR3 is 18 residues long. CDR3 region: CASSYSSWTSGYYNEQFF. CDR3 DNA sequence: TGTGCCAGCAGTTACTCTTCATGGACTAGCGGATACTACAATGAGCAGTTCTTC.

The chain uses TRBV6-1 and TRBJ2-3, with D maybe TRBD2 (5 bases). Germline-derived CDR1 and CDR2 are MNHNS and SASEGT. With 3 bases removed from V and 1 base from J, the gap between germline ends came to 17 bases. The CDR3 covers 17 residues. The DNA of the CDR3 is TGTGCCAGCAGTGACCTTTCAGCGGTGCTTGGCACAGATACGCAGTATTTT. This codes for CASSDLSAVLGTDTQYF.

There are a few counts of this clonotype. The chain joins TRBV2 to TRBJ2-5; D ambiguous. The J call is doubtful: the DNA matches TRBJ2-1 better. CDR1 and CDR2 from the germline V gene are SNHLY and FYNNEI. The CDR3 spans 14 residues. In DNA form, the CDR3 reads TGTGCCAGCAGGATGTCAGGACCCTACAATGAGCAGTTCTTC. Encoded protein: CASRMSGPYNEQFF.

In this sample, this clonotype turned up a few times. The chain carries TRBV6-1 and TRBJ1-5, with 8 nucleotides matching TRBD1. The CDR3 spans 18 residues. Germline trimming cut 2 bases from V and 4 bases from J; bases unmatched to any gene: 13. Germline CDR1 MNHNS, CDR2 SASEGT. CDR3 DNA: TGTGCCAGCAGTGAACGTGTAACAGGGGGACTAGCAAATCAGCCCCAGCATTTT. This sequence encodes CASSERVTGGLANQPQHF.

This clonotype was counted a few times. This chain joins TRBV20-1 and TRBJ1-4; unclear D gene. V was shortened by 6 bases and J by 4 bases, with 12 bases between the two germline ends. Germline loops: CDR1 DFQATT, CDR2 SNEGSKA (reference sequence). The CDR3 sequence is 13 residues long. The CDR3 loop reads CSAKPIHNEKLFF. Written as DNA, the CDR3 is TGCAGTGCGAAGCCGATCCATAATGAAAAACTGTTTTTT.

The chain employs TRBV5-1 and TRBJ2-3, with 9 nucleotides matching TRBD2. The CDR3 sequence is 14 residues long. J lost 6 bases, V lost 7 bases, and 9 bases had no gene match. Looked up from germline, CDR1 is SGHRS and CDR2 is YFSETQ. CDR3 DNA: TGCGCCAGCGCGACTAGCGGCCGTGGGGATACGCAGTATTTT. Its protein is CASATSGRGDTQYF.

This clonotype was recorded a few times. The CDR3 DNA reads as TGCGCCAGCAGCTTGGTTACCGCGGGACAGGGAAAGACCCAGTACTTC. Encoded protein: CASSLVTAGQGKTQYF. The chain links TRBV5-1 to TRBJ2-5; TRBD1 agrees at 9 bases. From germline, CDR1 is SGHRS and CDR2 YFSETQ. Trimming cost V 0 bases and J 6 bases; bases outside gene matches: 9. The CDR3 runs to 16 residues.

The chain couples TRBV11-2 to TRBJ2-3, with 7 bases fitting TRBD2. Germline CDR1 is SGHAT and CDR2 is FQNNGV. The V and J ends lost 5 bases and 0 bases, in that order; junction bases with no gene match: 2. This CDR3 spans 14 amino acids. CDR3 in amino acids: CASSRTRSTDTQYF. CDR3 in DNA: TGTGCCAGCAGCCGGACTAGGAGCACAGATACGCAGTATTTT.

This clonotype has only a few counts. This sequence joins TRBV7-9 and TRBJ2-5; maybe TRBD2 (5 bases). The CDR3 is 12 amino acids. Looked up from germline, CDR1 is SEHNR and CDR2 is FQNEAQ (reference sequence). The V gene lost 7 bases and the J gene lost 5 bases, with 11 bases spanning the gap. CDR3 nucleotide sequence: TGTGCCAGCACCCCAGCGGCTGAGACCCAGTACTTC. It is translated as CASTPAAETQYF. Filled out from reference TRBV7-9 and TRBJ2-5, the complete variable domain reads DTGVSQNPRHKITKRGQNVTFRCDPISEHNRLYWYRQTLGQGPEFLTYFQNEAQLEKSRLLSDRFSAERPKGSFSTLEIQRTEQGDSAMYLCASTPAAETQYFGPGTRLLVL.

This clonotype was detected only a few times. V is TRBV24-1 and J is TRBJ2-1; TRBD1 might be the D (6 bases). The CDR3 is 16 amino acids. The V end was cut by 2 bases, the J end by 6 bases, with 16 bases between. Germline-derived CDR1 and CDR2 are KGHDR and SFDVKD. The CDR3 DNA follows: TGTGCCACCAGTGATTCAAGAACAGGGTTATTCAATGAGCAGTTCTTC. Amino acid sequence: CATSDSRTGLFNEQFF.

This chain joins TRBV30 and TRBJ1-1; D is perhaps TRBD1 (6 bases). The germline gives CDR1 GTSNPN, CDR2 SVGIG (reference sequence). Trimming pared 1 base from V and 2 bases from J, leaving 8 bases between. The CDR3 consists of 13 residues. DNA for the CDR3: TGTGCCTGGAGTGAGGACAGCAACACTGAAGCTTTCTTT. It encodes CAWSEDSNTEAFF.

V usage is TRBV7-9 and J usage is TRBJ1-2; 7 bases fit TRBD1. The CDR3 loop spans 15 amino acids. V was clipped by 5 bases and J by 1 base; unmatched bases: 7. The germline gives CDR1 SEHNR, CDR2 FQNEAQ (reference sequence). The CDR3 nucleotides are TGTGCCAGCAGCGCGACGACAGGGAATAACTATGGCTACACCTTC. Its translation: CASSATTGNNYGYTF.

This clonotype has only a few counts. This sequence joins TRBV20-1 and TRBJ1-1; D unresolved. This CDR3 has 13 amino acids. V was trimmed by 0 bases and J by 5 bases, leaving 10 bases between them. Germline assignment: CDR1 DFQATT and CDR2 SNEGSKA (reference sequence). CDR3 protein: CSARETGTTEAFF. The DNA of the CDR3 is TGCAGTGCTAGAGAGACGGGAACTACTGAAGCTTTCTTT.